What follows are 28 T cell receptor beta chains derived from one specimen sequenced in a study of immune evolution from preneoplasia to lung adenocarcinoma. Method: immunoSEQ multiplex PCR; TCRdb's copy keeps in-frame clones and lacks some. In the table there are over 14,000 clones, about four fifths of which are singletons. What was sequenced was FFPE minimally invasive lung adenocarcinoma tissue. The receptor source for this set is a person aged 70 to 79 with lung adenocarcinoma.

The chain joins TRBV7-3 to TRBJ2-7; no definite D call. Trimming removed 0 bases from V and 3 bases from J, with 6 bases in between. Per germline, CDR1 SGHTA and CDR2 FQGTGA. This CDR3 contains 13 residues. The CDR3 coding sequence is TGTGCCAGCAGCTTAACGCGAGGCTACGAGCAGTACTTC. Translating it yields CASSLTRGYEQYF.

The rearrangement joins TRBV19 to TRBJ1-1; D ambiguous. V was cut by 7 bases and J by 7 bases, with 10 bases left in between. Germline CDR1 is LNHDA and CDR2 is SQIVND (reference sequence). The CDR3 extends over 11 amino acids. CDR3 region: CASISFGEAFF. The CDR3 nucleotides are TGTGCCAGTATTAGTTTTGGTGAAGCTTTCTTT.

V is TRBV28 and J is TRBJ1-6; D is unclear. There are 15 residues in the CDR3. V shed 7 bases and J shed 3 bases, with 13 bases lying between them. Germline V gives CDR1 MDHEN, CDR2 SYDVKM. CDR3: CASKFPGIYNSPLHF. The CDR3 DNA reads as TGTGCCAGCAAATTTCCAGGAATCTATAATTCACCCCTCCACTTT.

The chain uses TRBV2 and TRBJ1-4; weak D call: TRBD1 (5 bases). The V end was cut by 4 bases, the J end by 8 bases, with 14 bases between. The germline V gene has CDR1 SNHLY and CDR2 FYNNEI. The CDR3 is 14 residues long. CDR3 amino acids: CASSVRDWGEKLFF. Written as DNA, the CDR3 is TGTGCCAGCAGTGTTCGTGACTGGGGGGAAAAACTGTTTTTT. Supplemented by reference TRBV2 and TRBJ1-4, the full variable domain reads EPEVTQTPSHQVTQMGQEVILRCVPISNHLYFYWYRQILGQKVEFLVSFYNNEISEKSEIFDDQFSVERPDGSNFTLKIRSTKLEDSAMYFCASSVRDWGEKLFFGSGTQLSVL.

The chain joins TRBV10-3 to TRBJ2-3; 10 nucleotides match TRBD2. V dropped 4 bases and J dropped 0; count of bases not matched to a gene: 4. The CDR3 sequence is 16 residues long. Germline V gene lookup returns CDR1 ENHRY and CDR2 SYGVKD. The CDR3 here is CAISGQTSGSTDTQYF. The CDR3 bases are TGTGCCATCAGTGGTCAGACTAGCGGGAGCACAGATACGCAGTATTTT.

Remarks on this clone: The germline gene is not matched at one end of the junction; a read error may be the cause. J is TRBJ2-7 and V is TRBV27; no clear D gene. Looked up from germline, CDR1 is MNHEY and CDR2 is SMNVEV (reference sequence). The CDR3 extends over 13 amino acids. This CDR3 reads CASRFGATYEQYF. The CDR3 region has the DNA TGTGCCAGCCGTTTCGGCGCTACCTACGAGCAGTACTTC.

This chain joins TRBV7-9 and TRBJ2-1; 12 bases line up with TRBD2. Germline V CDR1 and CDR2: SEHNR, FQNEAQ (reference sequence). This CDR3 contains 16 residues. V trimming: 3 bases; J trimming: 10 bases; junction bases outside the gene matches: 10. The CDR3: CASSLGPSGGAREQFF. The CDR3 DNA follows: TGTGCCAGCAGCTTGGGTCCTAGCGGGGGGGCTAGGGAGCAGTTCTTC. Using reference TRBV7-9 and TRBJ2-1 for the parts outside the CDR3, the full variable domain is DTGVSQNPRHKITKRGQNVTFRCDPISEHNRLYWYRQTLGQGPEFLTYFQNEAQLEKSRLLSDRFSAERPKGSFSTLEIQRTEQGDSAMYLCASSLGPSGGAREQFFGPGTRLTVL.

The rearrangement links TRBV4-2 to TRBJ1-1, with TRBD1 as a possible D gene (5 bases). The CDR3 consists of 13 residues. Germline V gene sequence: CDR1 LGHNA, CDR2 YNFKEQ. The V end lost 2 bases, the J end lost 8 bases, and 12 bases lay between the germline ends. The CDR3 protein is CASSQSIQGEAFF. The CDR3 region has the DNA TGTGCCAGCAGCCAATCCATTCAGGGAGAAGCTTTCTTT.

This clone is a singleton in its sample. This rearrangement joins TRBV19 to TRBJ1-2; D is perhaps TRBD1 (5 bases). Trimming pared 9 bases from V and 3 bases from J, leaving 14 bases between. Germline V lookup: CDR1 LNHDA, CDR2 SQIVND (reference sequence). The CDR3 contains 13 residues. CDR3 in DNA: TGTGCCAGCTTGGGGAGGGACGACTATGGCTACACCTTC. Translated: CASLGRDDYGYTF.

The chain recombines TRBV7-9 with TRBJ2-3; 9 nucleotides match TRBD1. V shed 6 bases and J 4 bases; nucleotides not matched to a gene: 8. CDR1 and CDR2 (germline): SEHNR, FQNEAQ (reference sequence). This CDR3 contains 15 residues. This CDR3 is CASRLQGAGADTQYF. In DNA form, the CDR3 reads TGTGCCAGCAGGTTACAGGGGGCCGGAGCAGATACGCAGTATTTT.

A remark on this clone: Sequence at one end of the junction differs from germline and may be a read error. The gene calls are TRBV18 and TRBJ2-2; the D is unclear. Germline V lookup: CDR1 KGHSH, CDR2 LQKENI. This CDR3 is 14 amino acids long. In nucleotides, the CDR3 is TGTGCCAACTCACCCATATCGGAAACCGGGGAGCTGTTTTTT. Protein sequence: CANSPISETGELFF.

The J gene is TRBJ2-3, the V gene TRBV7-2; 11 bases are a match to TRBD2. V dropped 5 bases and J dropped 14; count of bases not matched to a gene: 6. Germline V gene sequence: CDR1 SGHTA, CDR2 FQGNSA. The CDR3 extends over 12 amino acids. This CDR3 reads CASSGTSGSLYF. The DNA for the CDR3 is TGTGCCAGCAGCGGAACTAGCGGGAGTTTGTATTTT.

V gene TRBV11-2 combines with J gene TRBJ1-1; D unclear. V was shortened by 1 base and J by 8 bases, with 11 bases between the two germline ends. The CDR3 runs to 13 residues. Germline V gene sequence: CDR1 SGHAT, CDR2 FQNNGV. The DNA of the CDR3 is TGTGCCAGCAGCTTAGGGGCTGGGGTGGAAGCTTTCTTT. Its translation: CASSLGAGVEAFF.

The genes are TRBV28 and TRBJ2-3, with D maybe TRBD2 (6 bases). The CDR3 is made up of 16 amino acids. The germline gives CDR1 MDHEN, CDR2 SYDVKM. The germline V and J ends were trimmed by 4 bases and 2 bases, with 16 bases remaining between them. The CDR3 protein is CASSSRVEGLTDTQYF. DNA for the CDR3: TGTGCCAGCAGTTCCAGGGTAGAGGGACTCACAGATACGCAGTATTTT.

This clone has a single count. The chain recombines TRBV19 with TRBJ1-6; D gene unclear. The ends were cut back, 7 bases at V and 3 bases at J, with 13 bases in the middle. The CDR3 runs 15 residues. Germline lookup yields CDR1 LNHDA and CDR2 SQIVND (reference sequence). The CDR3, as DNA: TGTGCCAGTACCCTGAGCCGGCGCTATAATTCACCCCTCCACTTT. Translated: CASTLSRRYNSPLHF.

The chain carries TRBV29-1 and TRBJ1-2; TRBD1 is a possible D gene (5 bases). The CDR3 sequence is 12 residues long. V gave up 6 bases and J gave up 4 bases, with 12 bases separating them. CDR1 and CDR2 from the germline V gene are SQVTM and ANQGSEA. In DNA, the CDR3 is TGCAGCGTGGACCAAAGGGGCTATGGCTACACCTTC. This translates into CSVDQRGYGYTF.

This clone was observed a handful of times. The rearrangement uses TRBV4-2 and TRBJ1-3; TRBD1 matches 7 bases. CDR1 LGHNA and CDR2 YNFKEQ come from the germline V gene. V lost 0 bases, J lost 4 bases, and 0 bases stayed unmatched. This CDR3 has 14 residues. CDR3 loop: CASSQETGGNTIYF. The CDR3 coding sequence is TGTGCCAGCAGCCAAGAGACAGGGGGAAACACCATATATTTT.

This chain links TRBV2 with TRBJ2-7, with 8 bases identical to TRBD2. Germline V gene lookup returns CDR1 SNHLY and CDR2 FYNNEI. The CDR3 loop spans 15 amino acids. V trimming: 3 bases; J trimming: 3 bases; junction bases outside the gene matches: 7. The CDR3 DNA sequence: TGTGCCAGCAGTGATTCCGCGGGGGGCCGCTACGAGCAGTACTTC. Amino acids: CASSDSAGGRYEQYF. The entire variable domain, with the rest obtained from reference TRBV2 and TRBJ2-7, is as follows: EPEVTQTPSHQVTQMGQEVILRCVPISNHLYFYWYRQILGQKVEFLVSFYNNEISEKSEIFDDQFSVERPDGSNFTLKIRSTKLEDSAMYFCASSDSAGGRYEQYFGPGTRLTVT.

This clone turned up a few times. This chain joins TRBV19 and TRBJ1-5, with D possibly being TRBD1 (6 bases). The CDR3 consists of 15 residues. Between the trimmed V and J ends, which lost 5 bases and 2 bases, there was a span of 13 bases. Germline CDR1 LNHDA, CDR2 SQIVND (reference sequence). DNA of the CDR3: TGTGCCAGTAGTCGGGGGGCAATTGGCAATCAGCCCCAGCATTTT. Translated, it gives CASSRGAIGNQPQHF.

This clone was seen once. V is TRBV7-9 and J is TRBJ1-4; 7 bases fit TRBD1. CDR3 length equals 12 residues. Germline-derived CDR1 and CDR2 are SEHNR and FQNEAQ (reference sequence). Trimming took 10 bases from V and 7 from J; bases not matched to a gene: 6. CDR3 nucleotides: TGTGCCACACACCGGGACAGTGAAAAACTGTTTTTT. Its protein product is CATHRDSEKLFF.

Note on this clone: The same CDR3 arises from other DNA sequences in this sample as well. This sequence joins TRBV2 and TRBJ1-4, with 11 bases matching TRBD1. This CDR3 spans 14 amino acids. V trimming: 6 bases; J trimming: 5 bases; junction bases outside the gene matches: 2. Germline V lookup: CDR1 SNHLY, CDR2 FYNNEI. This CDR3 is CASSGTGGNEKLFF. Here the CDR3 DNA reads TGTGCCAGCAGCGGGACAGGGGGGAATGAAAAACTGTTTTTT.

The chain combines TRBV19 with TRBJ2-3; 7 positions agree with TRBD1. The CDR3 runs to 13 residues. Germline V CDR1 and CDR2: LNHDA, SQIVND (reference sequence). V trimming: 5 bases; J trimming: 1 base; junction bases outside the gene matches: 0. CDR3 in DNA: TGTGCCAGTAGTGACAGGGGCACAGATACGCAGTATTTT. This encodes CASSDRGTDTQYF.

The rearrangement uses TRBV4-1 and TRBJ1-3; D is unclear. V lost 3 bases and J lost 0, with 15 bases in between. Looked up from germline, CDR1 is MGHRA and CDR2 is YSYEKL. The CDR3 is 17 amino acids. The CDR3 loop reads CASSQSPGLDSGNTIYF. In nucleotides, the CDR3 is TGCGCCAGCAGCCAGAGCCCGGGCCTCGACTCTGGAAACACCATATATTTT.

The chain recombines TRBV10-3 with TRBJ2-3; either TRBD1 or TRBD2 may fit D (5 bases each). Between the trimmed V and J ends, which lost 10 bases and 1 base, there was a span of 15 bases. There are 14 residues in the CDR3. Germline V CDR1 and CDR2: ENHRY, SYGVKD. CDR3 sequence (DNA): TGTGCCACCTCAAGGGACGGACGCACAGATACGCAGTATTTT. This codes for CATSRDGRTDTQYF.

The gene calls are TRBV29-1 and TRBJ2-1, with TRBD2 matching 13 bases. Germline CDR1 and CDR2: SQVTM and ANQGSEA. J gave up 1 base and V 3 bases, and 6 bases lay outside the gene matches. The CDR3 extends over 17 amino acids. CDR3 sequence: CSVEGLAGRVSYNEQFF. The CDR3 nucleotides read TGCAGCGTTGAGGGACTAGCGGGGAGGGTATCCTACAATGAGCAGTTCTTC.

This rearrangement joins TRBV27 to TRBJ2-7; no reliable D call. The CDR3 contains 13 residues. Germline loops: CDR1 MNHEY, CDR2 SMNVEV (reference sequence). The V and J ends lost 3 bases and 4 bases respectively, with 10 bases between them. The CDR3 DNA reads as TGTGCCAGCAGTTTGGAACCCTCTTACGAGCAGTACTTC. Encoded protein: CASSLEPSYEQYF.

Written as DNA, the CDR3 is TGTGCCAGCAGTTACGGGGAGTCCTACGAGCAGTACTTC. Protein sequence: CASSYGESYEQYF. The V and J genes are TRBV6-6 and TRBJ2-7, with D perhaps TRBD2 (5 bases). V lost 2 bases and J lost 1, with 6 bases in between. The CDR3 runs to 13 residues. Germline CDR1 and CDR2: MNHNY and SVGAGI (reference sequence).

V usage is TRBV9 and J usage is TRBJ2-1; no definite D call. The V end lost 0 bases, the J end lost 2 bases, and 9 bases lay between the germline ends. This CDR3 spans 15 amino acids. Germline-derived CDR1 and CDR2 are SGDLS and YYNGEE. The CDR3 sequence is CASSVDGLPYNEQFF. The CDR3 DNA reads as TGTGCCAGCAGCGTAGACGGGTTGCCCTACAATGAGCAGTTCTTC.